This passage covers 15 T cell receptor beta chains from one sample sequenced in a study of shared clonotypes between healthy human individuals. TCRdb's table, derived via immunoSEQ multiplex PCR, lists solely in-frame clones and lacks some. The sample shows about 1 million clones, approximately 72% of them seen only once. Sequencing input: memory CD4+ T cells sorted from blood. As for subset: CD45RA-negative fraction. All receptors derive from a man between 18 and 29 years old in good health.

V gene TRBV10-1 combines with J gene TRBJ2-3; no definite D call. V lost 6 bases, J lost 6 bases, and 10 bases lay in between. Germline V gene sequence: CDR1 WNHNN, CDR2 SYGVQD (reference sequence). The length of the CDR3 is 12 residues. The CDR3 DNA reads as TGCGCCAGCAGCAATAGCAGGGATACGCAGTATTTT. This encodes CASSNSRDTQYF.

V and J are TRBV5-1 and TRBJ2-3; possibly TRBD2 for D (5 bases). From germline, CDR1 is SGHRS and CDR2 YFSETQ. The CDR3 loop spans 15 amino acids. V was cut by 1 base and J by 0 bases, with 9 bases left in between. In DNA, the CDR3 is TGCGCCAGCAGCTTGTCGGGGTTTAGCACAGATACGCAGTATTTT. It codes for CASSLSGFSTDTQYF.

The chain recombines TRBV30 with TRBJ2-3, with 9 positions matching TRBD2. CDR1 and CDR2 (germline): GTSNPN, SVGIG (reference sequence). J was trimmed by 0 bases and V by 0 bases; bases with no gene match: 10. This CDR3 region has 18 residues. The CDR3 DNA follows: TGTGCCTGGAGTGTACTCGGGGCTAGCGGGACCAGCACAGATACGCAGTATTTT. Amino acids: CAWSVLGASGTSTDTQYF.

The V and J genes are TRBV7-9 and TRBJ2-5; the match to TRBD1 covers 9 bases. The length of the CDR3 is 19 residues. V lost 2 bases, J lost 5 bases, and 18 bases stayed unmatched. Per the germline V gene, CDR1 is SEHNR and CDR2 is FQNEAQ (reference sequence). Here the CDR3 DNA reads TGTGCCAGCAGCTTACCGGCGGCGGGCGGGACAGGGCCAGGGGAGACCCAGTACTTC. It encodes CASSLPAAGGTGPGETQYF.

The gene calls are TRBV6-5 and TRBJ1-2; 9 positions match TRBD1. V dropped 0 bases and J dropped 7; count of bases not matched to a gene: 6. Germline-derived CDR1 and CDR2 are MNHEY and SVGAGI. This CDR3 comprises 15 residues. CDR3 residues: CASSYSTQGAGGYTF. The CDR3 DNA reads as TGTGCCAGCAGTTACTCAACACAGGGGGCAGGTGGCTACACCTTC.

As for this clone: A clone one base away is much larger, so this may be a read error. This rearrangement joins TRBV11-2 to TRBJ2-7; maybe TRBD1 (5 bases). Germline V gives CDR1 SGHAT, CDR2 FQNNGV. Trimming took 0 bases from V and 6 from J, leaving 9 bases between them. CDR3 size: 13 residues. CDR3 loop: CASSLDRVGEQYF. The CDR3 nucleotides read TGTGCCAGCAGCTTAGACAGGGTTGGCGAGCAGTACTTC.

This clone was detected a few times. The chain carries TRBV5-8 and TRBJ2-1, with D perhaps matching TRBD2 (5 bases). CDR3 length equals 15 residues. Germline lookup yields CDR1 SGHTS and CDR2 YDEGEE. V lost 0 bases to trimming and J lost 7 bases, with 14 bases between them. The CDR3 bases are TGTGCCAGCAGCTTGGGACGGAGGATGGGAAATGAGCAGTTCTTC. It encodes CASSLGRRMGNEQFF. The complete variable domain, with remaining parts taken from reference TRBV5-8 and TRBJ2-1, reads EAGVTQSPTHLIKTRGQQATLRCSPISGHTSVYWYQQALGLGLQFLLWYDEGEERNRGNFPPRFSGRQFPNYSSELNVNALELEDSALYLCASSLGRRMGNEQFFGPGTRLTVL.

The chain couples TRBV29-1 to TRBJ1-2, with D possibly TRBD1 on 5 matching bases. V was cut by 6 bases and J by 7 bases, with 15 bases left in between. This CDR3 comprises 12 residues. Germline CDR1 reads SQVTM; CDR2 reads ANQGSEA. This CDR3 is CSVLTVTGGYTF. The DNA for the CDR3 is TGCAGCGTGCTGACAGTCACGGGTGGCTACACCTTC.

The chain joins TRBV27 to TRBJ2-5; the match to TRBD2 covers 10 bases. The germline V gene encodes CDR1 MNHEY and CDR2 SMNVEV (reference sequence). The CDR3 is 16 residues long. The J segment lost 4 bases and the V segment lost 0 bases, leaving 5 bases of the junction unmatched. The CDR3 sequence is CASSLSGAGGRETQYF. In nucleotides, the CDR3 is TGTGCCAGCAGTTTATCGGGAGCGGGGGGGCGAGAGACCCAGTACTTC.

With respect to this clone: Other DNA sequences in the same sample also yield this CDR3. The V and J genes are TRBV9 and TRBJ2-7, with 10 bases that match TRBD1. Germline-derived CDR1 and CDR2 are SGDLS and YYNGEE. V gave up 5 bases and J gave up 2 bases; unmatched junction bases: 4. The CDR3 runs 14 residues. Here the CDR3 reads CASSTGTGAYEQYF. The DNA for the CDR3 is TGTGCCAGCAGTACCGGGACAGGGGCCTACGAGCAGTACTTC. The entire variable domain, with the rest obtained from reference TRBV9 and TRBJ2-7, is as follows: DSGVTQTPKHLITATGQRVTLRCSPRSGDLSVYWYQQSLDQGLQFLIQYYNGEERAKGNILERFSAQQFPDLHSELNLSSLELGDSALYFCASSTGTGAYEQYFGPGTRLTVT.

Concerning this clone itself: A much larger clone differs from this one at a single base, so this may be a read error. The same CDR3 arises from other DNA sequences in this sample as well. CDR3 coding DNA: TGTGCTAGCAGTTCAACAGGGGGCAGCAATCAGCCCCAGCATTTT. The encoded protein is CASSSTGGSNQPQHF. The chain has TRBV6-5 and TRBJ1-5, with 9 nucleotides matching TRBD1. The CDR3 extends over 15 amino acids. Germline V gene lookup returns CDR1 MNHEY and CDR2 SVGAGI.

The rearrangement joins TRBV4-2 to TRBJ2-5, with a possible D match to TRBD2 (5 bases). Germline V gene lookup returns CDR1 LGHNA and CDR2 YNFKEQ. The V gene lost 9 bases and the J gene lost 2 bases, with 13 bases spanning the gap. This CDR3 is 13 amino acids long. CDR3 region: CARTRAEQETQYF. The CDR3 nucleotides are TGTGCCAGAACGCGAGCGGAACAAGAGACCCAGTACTTC.

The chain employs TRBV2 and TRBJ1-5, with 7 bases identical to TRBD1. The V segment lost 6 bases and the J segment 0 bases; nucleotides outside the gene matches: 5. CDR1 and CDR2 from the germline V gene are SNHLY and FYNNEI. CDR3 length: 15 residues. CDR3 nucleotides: TGTGCCAGCAGCCTACAGGGGTATAGCAATCAGCCCCAGCATTTT. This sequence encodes CASSLQGYSNQPQHF. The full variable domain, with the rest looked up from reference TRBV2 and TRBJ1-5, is EPEVTQTPSHQVTQMGQEVILRCVPISNHLYFYWYRQILGQKVEFLVSFYNNEISEKSEIFDDQFSVERPDGSNFTLKIRSTKLEDSAMYFCASSLQGYSNQPQHFGDGTRLSIL.

This CDR3 is CASSQAGSSYNEQFF. In DNA, the CDR3 is TGCGCCAGCAGCCAGGCGGGGAGCTCCTACAATGAGCAGTTCTTC. This chain connects TRBV5-1 to TRBJ2-1; tentative D call: TRBD2 (6 bases). V was shortened by 4 bases and J by 0 bases, with 11 bases between the two germline ends. The germline V gene has CDR1 SGHRS and CDR2 YFSETQ. This CDR3 has 15 amino acids.

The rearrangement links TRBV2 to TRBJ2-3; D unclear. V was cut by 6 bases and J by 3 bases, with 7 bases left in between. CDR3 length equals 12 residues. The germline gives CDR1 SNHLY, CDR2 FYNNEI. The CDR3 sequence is CASSLRTDTQYF. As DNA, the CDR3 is TGTGCCAGCAGCCTCAGGACAGATACGCAGTATTTT.